This TCR delta chain was recovered during a study of gamma-delta T cells after stem cell transplantation. The V gene end was trimmed by 4 bases and the J gene end by 2 bases; junction bases not matched to a gene: 4. The length of the CDR3 is 17 residues. From germline, CDR1 is GEAIGNYY and CDR2 EKD. TCRdb re-called the RT-PCR reads via CATT. The table has a few thousand delta-chain clones, less than 25% seen once. At least ten counts were recorded for this clone. The material sequenced was gamma-delta T cells. The V and J genes are TRDV2 and TRDJ3; 10 nucleotides match TRDD3. The clonotype was recovered from a human donor. It is not recorded whose cells these are; they may come from a transplant donor. CDR3 DNA: TGTGCCTGTGAGGATCTGGGGGATACCTGGGACACCCGACAGATGTTTTTC. Translating it yields CACEDLGDTWDTRQMFF.